This T cell receptor (beta chain) was recovered during a study of cytomegalovirus exposure and HLA in healthy donors. Overall study context: An early release of data contained about 85 million unique TCRs, which came from HLA-typed donors.

The PCR contained 60 Vbeta and 13 Jbeta primers. Using immunoSEQ multiplex PCR, the repertoire was profiled, and TCRdb retains in-frame clones only, with some absent. The sample carries some 170,000 clones, approximately 80% recorded once. The table lists this clone with a few counts. Material for sequencing was PBMCs. The clonotype originates from a young woman in good health and CMV-seronegative.

The CDR3 nucleotides read TGTGCCAGCAGTTACTCGCAGGGGGCTAACACTGAAGCTTTCTTT. Its protein is CASSYSQGANTEAFF. This sequence joins TRBV6-5 and TRBJ1-1, with 8 bases matching TRBD1. V shed 0 bases, J shed 2 bases, and the junction held 2 bases outside the gene matches. The germline V gene has CDR1 MNHEY and CDR2 SVGAGI. The CDR3 spans 15 residues.